A single sample gave rise to the 13 T cell receptor beta chains below, sequenced in a study of OX40 agonist ivuxolimab in advanced cancers. Repertoires were generated with immunoSEQ multiplex PCR, while TCRdb's copy carries only in-frame clones and drops some. The sample gives approximately 20,000 clones, 70% to 90% of which show up once; roughly a quarter is in the top ten. Sequencing used CD4+ or CD8+ T cells sorted from blood, obtained in a trial of the OX40 agonist ivuxolimab. All receptors come from an adult with an advanced solid tumor such as melanoma, head and neck, liver or kidney cancer.

The genes are TRBV7-6 and TRBJ2-1; D is ambiguous. V lost 3 bases and J 3 bases, leaving 6 bases between the germline ends. CDR3 length: 13 residues. The germline V gene has CDR1 SGHVS and CDR2 FNYEAQ. The DNA for the CDR3 is TGTGCCAGCAGCTTTGCCGGCTACAATGAGCAGTTCTTC. Translated, it gives CASSFAGYNEQFF.

The V gene is TRBV11-1, the J gene TRBJ2-7; the D gene is possibly TRBD2 (6 bases). V was cut by 2 bases and J by 3 bases, with 14 bases left in between. This CDR3 region has 15 residues. Germline V gives CDR1 SGHAT, CDR2 FQDESV (reference sequence). The CDR3 protein is CASSLPRGSGYEQYF. In nucleotides, the CDR3 is TGTGCCAGCAGCTTACCACGGGGTAGCGGCTACGAGCAGTACTTC.

The chain is built from TRBV19 and TRBJ2-1; D call uncertain. The CDR3 runs 15 residues. In germline, CDR1 is LNHDA, CDR2 SQIVND (reference sequence). The germline V and J ends were trimmed by 2 bases and 5 bases, with 13 bases remaining between them. Written as DNA, the CDR3 is TGTGCCAGTAGTATATCTACCACCAATCACAATGAGCAGTTCTTC. It encodes CASSISTTNHNEQFF.

This clone was counted ten times or more. The CDR3 reads CASSLQAYTGELFF. The CDR3 DNA sequence: TGTGCCAGCTCCCTCCAGGCATACACCGGGGAGCTGTTTTTT. The rearrangement uses TRBV28 and TRBJ2-2; no firm D call. The V end was cut by 8 bases, the J end by 3 bases, with 13 bases between. CDR1 is MDHEN, CDR2 SYDVKM, per germline. The CDR3 length is 14 residues.

The chain employs TRBV27 and TRBJ1-4; D is uncertain. Germline V CDR1 and CDR2: MNHEY, SMNVEV (reference sequence). V lost 2 bases, J lost 5 bases, and 12 bases lay in between. The CDR3 loop spans 15 amino acids. CDR3 residues: CASSLSREPNEKLFF. DNA of the CDR3: TGTGCCAGCAGTTTAAGCCGGGAACCGAATGAAAAACTGTTTTTT.

This chain joins TRBV10-3 and TRBJ1-2; 10 bases are shared with TRBD1. V gave up 7 bases and J gave up 8 bases; unmatched junction bases: 7. The CDR3 contains 13 residues. Per germline, CDR1 ENHRY and CDR2 SYGVKD. The CDR3 is CAITLDRGNGYTF. The CDR3 DNA sequence: TGTGCCATCACCTTGGACAGGGGGAACGGCTACACCTTC.

The V gene is TRBV5-1, the J gene TRBJ2-6, with 8 bases matching TRBD1. The CDR3 runs to 18 residues. The ends lost 4 bases at V and 2 bases at J; junction bases unmatched: 11. Germline V gene sequence: CDR1 SGHRS, CDR2 YFSETQ. CDR3 nucleotide sequence: TGCGCCAGCAGCACTCGGACAGGGTGGGAAGCTGGGGCCAACGTCCTGACTTTC. Its protein product is CASSTRTGWEAGANVLTF.

V is TRBV28 and J is TRBJ2-3; 9 bases are shared with TRBD1. Germline V gene data show CDR1 as MDHEN and CDR2 as SYDVKM. Trimming at V came to 7 bases and at J to 4 bases, leaving 18 bases not matched to a gene. This CDR3 comprises 18 residues. In DNA, the CDR3 is TGTGCCAGCACCCACCCTCCGGGACAGGGACCCCCGGCAGATACGCAGTATTTT. It is translated as CASTHPPGQGPPADTQYF.

The V and J genes are TRBV9 and TRBJ1-1; 8 bases match TRBD1. This CDR3 is 14 amino acids long. Trimming removed 3 bases from V and 5 bases from J; junction bases left unmatched: 6. The germline CDR1 and CDR2 sequences are SGDLS and YYNGEE. The CDR3: CASSADRVGTEAFF. CDR3 sequence (DNA): TGTGCCAGCAGCGCGGACAGGGTGGGGACTGAAGCTTTCTTT.

The gene calls are TRBV18 and TRBJ2-5, with TRBD2 identical over 11 bases. V lost 3 bases, J lost 1 base, and 4 bases stayed unmatched. CDR3 size: 16 residues. CDR1 KGHSH and CDR2 LQKENI come from the germline V gene. The CDR3 loop reads CASSPWTSGPQETQYF. CDR3 bases: TGTGCCAGCTCACCCTGGACTAGCGGGCCCCAAGAGACCCAGTACTTC. Supplemented by reference TRBV18 and TRBJ2-5, the full variable domain reads NAGVMQNPRHLVRRRGQEARLRCSPMKGHSHVYWYRQLPEEGLKFMVYLQKENIIDESGMPKERFSAEFPKEGPSILRIQQVVRGDSAAYFCASSPWTSGPQETQYFGPGTRLLVL.

The chain combines TRBV28 with TRBJ2-7, with D hard to call. The CDR3 is made up of 14 amino acids. The germline gives CDR1 MDHEN, CDR2 SYDVKM. Trimming removed 7 bases at V and 4 bases at J, with 17 bases between. In DNA, the CDR3 is TGTGCCAGCACCGAGGCGGCGACGATATACGAGCAGTACTTC. Amino acid sequence: CASTEAATIYEQYF.

The CDR3 loop reads CASSFGPAKGYTF. The CDR3 DNA is TGTGCCAGCAGCTTTGGCCCGGCGAAGGGCTACACCTTC. This chain links TRBV7-9 with TRBJ1-2, with D unclear. Germline-derived CDR1 and CDR2 are SEHNR and FQNEAQ (reference sequence). The CDR3 covers 13 residues. Deletions cut 3 bases from V and 8 bases from J, with 13 bases between.

The chain combines TRBV9 with TRBJ2-3, with D unresolved. Looked up from germline, CDR1 is SGDLS and CDR2 is YYNGEE. The CDR3 contains 13 residues. The V end was cut by 0 bases, the J end by 3 bases, with 5 bases between. CDR3 residues: CASSVERTDTQYF. CDR3 DNA sequence: TGTGCCAGCAGCGTAGAGAGGACAGATACGCAGTATTTT.